Below, one TCR beta chain is given with its context. Germline lookup yields CDR1 MDHEN and CDR2 SYDVKM. V lost 5 bases and J 5 bases, leaving 15 bases between the germline ends. This CDR3 comprises 14 residues. This entry comes from a study of PD-1 and CTLA-4 blockade in melanoma. TCRdb's table, derived via immunoSEQ multiplex PCR, lists solely in-frame clones and lacks some. The data contain fewer than 35,000 clones, about 85% of them seen just once; the ten biggest clones take up around 5.8%. The sample here was CD8+ T cells from peripheral blood, taken from a patient given anti-PD-1 treatment. The origin of this receptor is a human donor with melanoma. The rearrangement links TRBV28 to TRBJ2-5, with D possibly TRBD1 on 6 matching bases. The CDR3 coding sequence is TGTGCCAGCAGTGGGGGCGGAGTTCGGGAGACCCAGTACTTC. Its translation: CASSGGGVRETQYF.